This passage covers 25 T cell receptor beta chains from one sample sequenced in a study of cytomegalovirus exposure and HLA in healthy donors. 60 Vbeta and 13 Jbeta primers were used in PCR. Clones were sequenced by immunoSEQ multiplex PCR, and TCRdb holds only the in-frame ones, with some missing. The sample records roughly 190,000 clones, 75% to 90% being singletons. Sequencing was performed on PBMCs. The receptor source for this set is a woman aged 45 to 65 in good health and CMV-seropositive.

The rearrangement uses TRBV5-1 and TRBJ2-1, with 7 bases identical to TRBD1. V lost 4 bases to trimming and J lost 8 bases; unmatched junction nucleotides: 15. This CDR3 has 16 residues. Per the germline V gene, CDR1 is SGHRS and CDR2 is YFSETQ. This chain's CDR3 is CASSPAILDRIYEQFF. DNA of the CDR3: TGCGCCAGCAGCCCTGCAATCCTGGACAGGATCTATGAGCAGTTCTTC.

The chain recombines TRBV4-1 with TRBJ2-2; D is possibly TRBD1 (5 bases). Per germline, CDR1 MGHRA and CDR2 YSYEKL. V lost 1 base and J 6 bases, leaving 6 bases between the germline ends. This CDR3 comprises 13 residues. The CDR3 here is CASSQGQPGELFF. CDR3 bases: TGCGCCAGCAGCCAAGGACAGCCCGGGGAGCTGTTTTTT.

V is TRBV12-5 and J is TRBJ1-1; D is undetermined. The germline gives CDR1 LGHNT, CDR2 FRNRAP. Trimming cost V 2 bases and J 4 bases, with 8 bases left between them. The CDR3 runs to 13 residues. The DNA for the CDR3 is TGTGCTAGTGGTTTGAGGGAGGGCACTGAAGCTTTCTTT. Amino acid sequence: CASGLREGTEAFF.

This rearrangement joins TRBV5-4 to TRBJ1-4; 10 bases agree with TRBD1. V lost 4 bases to trimming and J lost 3 bases; unmatched junction nucleotides: 3. This CDR3 has 15 amino acids. Germline CDR1 is SGHNT and CDR2 is YYREEE (reference sequence). The CDR3: CASSVGQGANEKLFF. In DNA form, the CDR3 reads TGTGCCAGCAGCGTCGGACAGGGGGCTAATGAAAAACTGTTTTTT.

V usage is TRBV10-3 and J usage is TRBJ1-3, with a weak D call TRBD1 (5 bases). This CDR3 is built from 16 residues. Germline V gene sequence: CDR1 ENHRY, CDR2 SYGVKD. V was trimmed by 0 bases and J by 4 bases, leaving 13 bases between them. This CDR3 reads CAISESYGARGNTIYF. CDR3 bases: TGTGCCATCAGTGAGTCGTATGGGGCGCGAGGAAACACCATATATTTT.

The genes are TRBV7-8 and TRBJ2-7; tentatively, D is TRBD2 (6 bases). The CDR3 length is 15 residues. CDR1 SGHVS and CDR2 FQNEAQ come from the germline V gene. Trimming removed 5 bases at V and 2 bases at J, with 16 bases between. CDR3 nucleotides: TGTGCCAGCAGCCGCGACCCGGGGGAGACCTACGAGCAGTACTTC. Its protein is CASSRDPGETYEQYF.

This clone was seen a single time. The identical CDR3 is also encoded by other nucleotide sequences in the sample. The chain uses TRBV4-1 and TRBJ1-6; no reliable D call. This CDR3 is built from 16 residues. CDR1 and CDR2 (germline): MGHRA, YSYEKL. The V and J ends lost 0 bases and 9 bases respectively, with 15 bases between them. The CDR3 DNA is TGCGCCAGCAGCCAAGATATACGCACTGAGAGTTCACCCCTCCACTTT. Protein: CASSQDIRTESSPLHF.

This chain joins TRBV5-3 and TRBJ1-2; a possible D gene is TRBD1 (6 bases). TRBV5-3 has ORF status, its function being uncertain. CDR3 size: 15 residues. The V end was cut by 3 bases, the J end by 5 bases, with 17 bases between. The CDR3 DNA follows: TGTGCCAGAAGCTCACGGACAGAAGCTCTATATGGCTACACCTTC. It encodes CARSSRTEALYGYTF.

This clone was recorded once. This sequence joins TRBV6-5 and TRBJ1-2; 7 positions agree with TRBD1. Germline lookup yields CDR1 MNHEY and CDR2 SVGAGI. The V segment lost 5 bases and the J segment 3 bases; nucleotides outside the gene matches: 6. The CDR3 spans 14 residues. The CDR3 loop reads CASSEWDSDYGYTF. The CDR3 DNA follows: TGTGCCAGCAGTGAATGGGACAGTGACTATGGCTACACCTTC.

V and J are TRBV4-2 and TRBJ2-2; tentatively, D is TRBD1 (6 bases). This CDR3 is 16 amino acids long. Germline values: CDR1 LGHNA, CDR2 YNFKEQ. V shed 1 base and J shed 7 bases, with 16 bases lying between them. As DNA, the CDR3 is TGTGCCAGCAGCCAAGCCGCCGGGACATCGGTCGGGGAGCTGTTTTTT. Its protein product is CASSQAAGTSVGELFF.

The rearrangement links TRBV5-6 to TRBJ2-1; D ambiguous. The CDR3 runs to 14 residues. CDR1 is SGHDT and CDR2 is YYEEEE in the germline V gene. Between the trimmed V and J ends, which lost 0 bases and 11 bases, there was a span of 15 bases. The chain's CDR3 is CASSLAVGQVKQFF. CDR3 in DNA: TGTGCCAGCAGCTTGGCGGTAGGTCAGGTCAAGCAGTTCTTC.

J is TRBJ1-2 and V is TRBV30; tentatively, D is TRBD1 (5 bases). The V and J ends lost 0 bases and 8 bases respectively, with 13 bases between them. The V gene's germline CDR1 is GTSNPN and CDR2 SVGIG (reference sequence). CDR3 length: 13 residues. CDR3 sequence (DNA): TGTGCCTGGAGTGTACCAGGGCTCGGCGGCTACACCTTC. Amino acid sequence: CAWSVPGLGGYTF.

This chain links TRBV6-1 with TRBJ2-1, with TRBD2 matching over 9 bases. CDR3 length equals 15 residues. V was clipped by 5 bases and J by 8 bases; unmatched bases: 10. CDR1 is MNHNS and CDR2 is SASEGT in the germline V gene. The CDR3 DNA is TGTGCCAGCAGTTCCTTAGCGGGGGCCCGGGATGAGCAGTTCTTC. Encoded protein: CASSSLAGARDEQFF.

V usage is TRBV10-3 and J usage is TRBJ2-2, with D possibly being TRBD2 (5 bases). Trimming stripped 4 bases from V and 7 bases from J, with 10 bases between. The CDR3 has 13 amino acids. CDR1 and CDR2 (germline): ENHRY, SYGVKD. The CDR3 coding sequence is TGTGCCATCAGTGGGACGGCGGGCGGGGAGCTGTTTTTT. This sequence encodes CAISGTAGGELFF.

This rearrangement joins TRBV7-2 to TRBJ2-1; the D is unclear. The CDR3 contains 14 residues. V dropped 4 bases and J dropped 4 bases, with 11 bases sitting between them. Germline lookup yields CDR1 SGHTA and CDR2 FQGNSA. CDR3 sequence reads: CASSYYNPYNEQFF. Written as DNA, the CDR3 is TGTGCCAGCAGCTATTACAACCCGTACAATGAGCAGTTCTTC. The full variable domain, in which reference TRBV7-2 and TRBJ2-1 provide the parts outside the CDR3, is GAGVSQSPSNKVTEKGKDVELRCDPISGHTALYWYRQSLGQGLEFLIYFQGNSAPDKSGLPSDRFSAERTGGSVSTLTIQRTQQEDSAVYLCASSYYNPYNEQFFGPGTRLTVL.

This clone occurred a few times. The chain combines TRBV7-9 with TRBJ2-7, with 11 bases lining up with TRBD2. Germline V gene sequence: CDR1 SEHNR, CDR2 FQNEAQ (reference sequence). With V trimmed by 5 bases and J by 5 bases, 8 bases remained unmatched. The CDR3 runs 15 residues. CDR3 protein: CASSRLTSGVNEQYF. CDR3 bases: TGTGCCAGCAGCCGCCTGACTAGCGGGGTTAACGAGCAGTACTTC. Variable domain in full (rest from reference TRBV7-9 and TRBJ2-7): DTGVSQNPRHKITKRGQNVTFRCDPISEHNRLYWYRQTLGQGPEFLTYFQNEAQLEKSRLLSDRFSAERPKGSFSTLEIQRTEQGDSAMYLCASSRLTSGVNEQYFGPGTRLTVT.

The rearrangement uses TRBV7-2 and TRBJ2-7; the D gene is possibly TRBD1 (6 bases). Trimming removed 4 bases from V and 3 bases from J, with 13 bases in between. Germline V CDR1 and CDR2: SGHTA, FQGNSA. The CDR3 is 14 amino acids. CDR3 coding DNA: TGTGCCAGCAGCTCACCCGGACAGCTCTACGAGCAGTACTTC. It is translated as CASSSPGQLYEQYF.

Of note for this clone: The junction does not match germline at one end; this may be a read error. The rearrangement joins TRBV7-9 to TRBJ2-5, with 11 nucleotides matching TRBD2. The CDR3 has 15 residues. CDR1 SEHNR and CDR2 FQNEAQ come from the germline V gene (reference sequence). CDR3 bases: TGCGCCAGCAGCCAATTAGCGGGGGGGCGGGAGACCCAGTACTTC. This sequence encodes CASSQLAGGRETQYF. Full variable domain (outside the CDR3, taken from reference TRBV7-9 and TRBJ2-5): DTGVSQNPRHKITKRGQNVTFRCDPISEHNRLYWYRQTLGQGPEFLTYFQNEAQLEKSRLLSDRFSAERPKGSFSTLEIQRTEQGDSAMYLCASSQLAGGRETQYFGPGTRLLVL.

This clone was picked up a small number of times. The chain links TRBV6-5 to TRBJ2-5; TRBD1 might be the D (5 bases). The CDR3 consists of 14 residues. Germline loops: CDR1 MNHEY, CDR2 SVGAGI. The V end lost 6 bases, the J end lost 5 bases, and 16 bases lay between the germline ends. In DNA, the CDR3 is TGTGCCAGCAGCCCAGGGTATTTGGAGGAGACCCAGTACTTC. Translating it yields CASSPGYLEETQYF.

The chain links TRBV19 to TRBJ2-5, with D possibly being TRBD1 (5 bases). The CDR3 runs to 16 residues. The germline V and J ends were trimmed by 1 base and 0 bases, with 12 bases remaining between them. Per the germline V gene, CDR1 is LNHDA and CDR2 is SQIVND (reference sequence). The CDR3 bases are TGTGCCAGTAGTATAGTTGACAGCCTGTACCAAGAGACCCAGTACTTC. Protein: CASSIVDSLYQETQYF.

The chain is built from TRBV6-5 and TRBJ1-3; a possible D gene is TRBD1 (6 bases). The CDR3 runs 14 residues. Germline lookup yields CDR1 MNHEY and CDR2 SVGAGI. Trimming shortened V by 2 bases and J by 4 bases, and 9 bases separated the two germline ends. The CDR3 loop is CASSYRGQGNTIYF. CDR3 nucleotides: TGTGCCAGCAGTTACCGTGGACAGGGAAACACCATATATTTT.

Details on this clone: Its ends do not fully match the called genes, so a read error is possible. The CDR3 nucleotides are TGTTCCAGCAGACGGCGGGACTCCGGGGAAGCTTTCTTT. This gives the protein CSSRRRDSGEAFF. V is TRBV7-9 and J is TRBJ1-1; tentatively, D is TRBD1 (5 bases). The CDR3 consists of 13 residues. From germline, CDR1 is SEHNR and CDR2 FQNEAQ (reference sequence).

A few counts support this clone. The V gene is TRBV6-1, the J gene TRBJ1-5; tentatively, D is TRBD1 (6 bases). The germline CDR1 and CDR2 sequences are MNHNS and SASEGT. CDR3 size: 15 residues. The V end was cut by 2 bases, the J end by 6 bases, with 14 bases between. The CDR3 sequence: CASSELGAGIQPQHF. The CDR3 DNA follows: TGTGCCAGCAGTGAATTGGGGGCTGGGATTCAGCCCCAGCATTTT.

V and J are TRBV11-1 and TRBJ1-1; TRBD1 matches at 7 bases. V lost 5 bases and J lost 10; bases outside the gene matches: 10. The CDR3 spans 13 residues. From germline, CDR1 is SGHAT and CDR2 FQDESV (reference sequence). The chain's CDR3 is CASSVNRGGVAFF. For the CDR3, the DNA is TGTGCCAGCAGCGTTAACAGGGGCGGCGTAGCTTTCTTT.

This clone was observed a few times. V is TRBV10-2 and J is TRBJ1-4; no firm D call. Germline V gene data show CDR1 as WSHSY and CDR2 as SAAADI. This CDR3 comprises 16 residues. V was clipped by 5 bases and J by 0 bases, with 13 bases between them. This CDR3 is CASSPTQLATNEKLFF. In DNA form, the CDR3 reads TGCGCCAGCAGTCCCACACAGCTTGCAACTAATGAAAAACTGTTTTTT.